This T cell receptor beta chain stems from a study of T-cell memory formation after mild COVID-19. Comments on this clonotype: Its antigen is still unknown. One end of the junction does not line up with germline, which may come from a read error.

TCRdb itself ran the 5' RACE reads through MiXCR, one entry per CDR3 protein. The sample has about 47,000 distinct CDR3 sequences; less than 9.5% are singletons. Study-wide results and caveats: Researchers found some responding clones in pre-infection memory, a sign that cross-reactive memory joined.

Germline CDR1 and CDR2: SSHAT and FNYEAQ (reference sequence). CDR3 length equals 15 residues. This clonotype was obtained from an adult woman who had mild COVID-19 (a few samples of this study predate the infection). Cell type and time point are not known. The sequencing sample was made of PBMCs or a T cell subset sorted from them (not recorded which). V is TRBV7-7 and J is TRBJ2-3; unclear D gene. CDR3 DNA: TGTGCTAGCAGCTTAGGGCCGGCAGTCACAGATACGCAGTATTTT. Translation gives CASSLGPAVTDTQYF.